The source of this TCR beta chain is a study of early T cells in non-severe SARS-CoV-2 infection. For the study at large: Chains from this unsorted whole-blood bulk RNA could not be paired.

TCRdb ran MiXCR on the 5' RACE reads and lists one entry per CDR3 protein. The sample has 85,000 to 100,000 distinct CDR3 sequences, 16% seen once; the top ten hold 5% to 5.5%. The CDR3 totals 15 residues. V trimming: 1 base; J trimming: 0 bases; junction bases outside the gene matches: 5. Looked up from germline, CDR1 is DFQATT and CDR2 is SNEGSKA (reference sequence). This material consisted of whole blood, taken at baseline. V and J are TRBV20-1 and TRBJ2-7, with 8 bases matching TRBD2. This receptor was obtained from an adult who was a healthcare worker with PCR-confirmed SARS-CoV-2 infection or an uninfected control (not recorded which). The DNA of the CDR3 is TGCAGTGCTAGAGGCCTAGCGGGTACCTCCTACGAGCAGTACTTC. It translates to CSARGLAGTSYEQYF.